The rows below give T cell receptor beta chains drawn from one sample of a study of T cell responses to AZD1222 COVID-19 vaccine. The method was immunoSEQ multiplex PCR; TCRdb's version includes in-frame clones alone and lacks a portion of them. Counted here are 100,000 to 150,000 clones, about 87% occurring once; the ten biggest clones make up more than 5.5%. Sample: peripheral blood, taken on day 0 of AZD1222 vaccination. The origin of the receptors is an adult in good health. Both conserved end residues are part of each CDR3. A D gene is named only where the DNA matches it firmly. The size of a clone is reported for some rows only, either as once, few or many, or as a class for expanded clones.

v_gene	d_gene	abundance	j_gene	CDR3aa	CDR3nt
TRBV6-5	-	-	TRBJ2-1	CASKGSYNEQFF	TGTGCCAGCAAGGGTAGCTACAATGAGCAGTTCTTC
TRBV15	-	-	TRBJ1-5	CATSREFGPDSNQPQHF	TGTGCCACCAGCAGAGAGTTCGGGCCCGATAGCAATCAGCCCCAGCATTTT
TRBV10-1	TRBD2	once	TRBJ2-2	CASSGASGYTGELFF	TGCGCCAGCAGTGGGGCTAGCGGGTACACCGGGGAGCTGTTTTTT
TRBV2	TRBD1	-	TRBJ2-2	CASSPRTGGFGELFF	TGTGCCAGCAGCCCCCGGACAGGGGGCTTCGGGGAGCTGTTTTTT
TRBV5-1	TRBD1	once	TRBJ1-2	CASSPTGEYGYTF	TGCGCCAGCAGCCCGACAGGGGAGTATGGCTACACCTTC
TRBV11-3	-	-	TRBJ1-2	CASSRKGRYYGYTF	TGTGCCAGCAGTCGCAAAGGACGGTACTATGGCTACACCTTC
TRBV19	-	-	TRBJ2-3	CASTKSGSRTDTQYF	TGTGCCAGTACCAAGAGCGGGTCCCGCACAGATACGCAGTATTTT
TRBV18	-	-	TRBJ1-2	CASSYGLNYGYTF	TGTGCCAGCTCATACGGACTCAACTATGGCTACACCTTC
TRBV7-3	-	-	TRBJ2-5	CASSLTNAGWETQYF	TGTGCCAGCAGCTTAACGAATGCAGGGTGGGAGACCCAGTACTTC
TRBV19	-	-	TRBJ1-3	CASIAPQSSGNTIYF	TGTGCCAGTATCGCGCCCCAGAGCTCTGGAAACACCATATATTTT
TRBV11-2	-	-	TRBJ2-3	CASSSGPFTDTQYF	TGTGCCAGCAGCTCTGGACCCTTCACAGATACGCAGTATTTT
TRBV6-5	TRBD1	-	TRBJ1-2	CASGTGQGARGYTF	TGTGCCAGCGGAACAGGCCAGGGGGCGCGAGGCTACACCTTC
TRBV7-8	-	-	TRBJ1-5	CASSLGGSPSGQHF	TGTGCCAGCAGCTTAGGAGGCTCACCTAGCGGGCAGCATTTT
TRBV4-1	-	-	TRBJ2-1	CASSQVPSGVSYNEQFF	TGCGCCAGCAGCCAAGTTCCCTCGGGAGTCTCCTACAATGAGCAGTTCTTC
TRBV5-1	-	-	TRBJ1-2	CASSLTTGRSYGYTF	TGCGCCAGCAGCTTGACCACGGGACGGTCCTATGGCTACACCTTC
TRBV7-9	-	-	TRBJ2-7	CASSLPEPLRRQYF	TGTGCCAGCAGCTTACCAGAGCCCCTACGAAGGCAGTACTTC
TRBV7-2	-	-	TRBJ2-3	CASSLAGLNTDTQYF	TGTGCCAGCAGCTTAGCGGGACTTAACACAGATACGCAGTATTTT
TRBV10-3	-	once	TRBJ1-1	CAISESPETEAFF	TGTGCCATCAGTGAGTCTCCCGAAACTGAAGCTTTCTTT
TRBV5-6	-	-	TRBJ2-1	CASSRGLEQFF	TGTGCCAGCAGTCGCGGACTAGAGCAGTTCTTC
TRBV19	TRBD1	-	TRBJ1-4	CASRQRDRTNEKLFF	TGTGCCAGTAGGCAGCGGGACAGGACTAATGAAAAACTGTTTTTT
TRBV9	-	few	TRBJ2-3	CASSSLGAGADTQYF	TGTGCCAGCAGCAGTCTTGGGGCTGGGGCAGATACGCAGTATTTT
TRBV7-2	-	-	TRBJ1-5	CASSLGPQYSNQPQHF	TGTGCCAGCAGCCTCGGACCGCAATATAGCAATCAGCCCCAGCATTTT
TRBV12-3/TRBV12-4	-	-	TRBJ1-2	CASSLMVSLGYTF	TGTGCCAGCAGTTTAATGGTCTCCTTGGGCTACACCTTC
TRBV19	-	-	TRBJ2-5	CASSILGSTYETQYF	TGTGCCAGTAGTATTTTAGGGTCGACCTATGAGACCCAGTACTTC
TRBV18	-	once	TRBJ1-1	CASSPDTEAFF	TGTGCCAGCTCACCGGACACTGAAGCTTTCTTT
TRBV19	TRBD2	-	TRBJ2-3	CASSMPLLAGVRADTQYF	TGTGCCAGTAGTATGCCCCTCTTAGCGGGAGTTCGCGCAGATACGCAGTATTTT
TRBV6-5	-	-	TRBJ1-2	CASSPDPNRGYTF	TGTGCCAGCAGCCCGGATCCTAACAGAGGCTACACCTTC
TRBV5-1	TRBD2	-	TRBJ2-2	CASSPRAGGPGTGELFF	TGCGCCAGCAGCCCCCGGGCGGGAGGGCCGGGCACCGGGGAGCTGTTTTTT
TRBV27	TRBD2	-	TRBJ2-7	CASGTSGRVYEQYF	TGTGCCAGCGGGACTAGCGGGAGGGTGTACGAGCAGTACTTC
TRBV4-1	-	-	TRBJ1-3	CASSLFQDGRSGNTIYF	TGCGCCAGCAGCCTATTCCAGGACGGACGCTCTGGAAACACCATATATTTT
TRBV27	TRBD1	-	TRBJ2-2	CASSLPRTGGNTGELFF	TGTGCCAGCAGTTTACCTCGGACAGGGGGAAACACCGGGGAGCTGTTTTTT
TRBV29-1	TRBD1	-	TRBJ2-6	CSVEGQGVTGANVLTF	TGCAGCGTTGAAGGACAGGGTGTTACTGGGGCCAACGTCCTGACTTTC
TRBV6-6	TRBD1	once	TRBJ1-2	CASSTGGTGVRGYTF	TGTGCCAGCAGTACTGGCGGGACAGGTGTGAGAGGCTACACCTTC
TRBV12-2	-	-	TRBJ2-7	CASRLELGEKGSYEQYF	TGTGCAAGTCGCTTAGAGCTAGGGGAAAAAGGGTCCTACGAGCAGTACTTC
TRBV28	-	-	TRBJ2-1	CASSYIRTEQFF	TGTGCCAGCAGCTATATTAGAACTGAGCAGTTCTTC
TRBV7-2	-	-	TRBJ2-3	CASSYGGPDTQYF	TGTGCCAGCAGCTACGGAGGGCCAGATACGCAGTATTTT
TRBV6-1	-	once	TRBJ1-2	CASSEGEEYYGYTF	TGTGCCAGCAGTGAAGGTGAAGAATACTATGGCTACACCTTC
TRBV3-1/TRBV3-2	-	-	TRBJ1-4	CASSVYSYPNEKLFF	TGTGCCAGCAGCGTCTACAGTTACCCTAATGAAAAACTGTTTTTT